The 25 T cell receptor beta chains listed next were all sequenced from one sample in a study of TIL therapy for anti-PD-1-resistant metastatic lung cancer. The libraries were made with immunoSEQ v3. The table came from immunoSEQ multiplex PCR; TCRdb's copy has only in-frame clones and leaves some out. The table shows approximately 95,000 clones, with 55% to 75% occurring only once. As for time point: pre-treatment sample, taken before nivolumab and TIL therapy. The tumor samples were excised metastases, mostly pleural nodules or supraclavicular lymph nodes. The sequencing used tumor tissue, collected at baseline. Receptors originate from a person aged 25-80 years with non-small cell lung cancer.

The CDR3 spells CASSFQGASGNTIYF. Written as DNA, the CDR3 is TGCGCCAGCAGCTTTCAGGGAGCGAGCGGAAACACCATATATTTT. The chain combines TRBV5-1 with TRBJ1-3; D is possibly TRBD1 (5 bases). This CDR3 has 15 amino acids. From germline, CDR1 is SGHRS and CDR2 YFSETQ. V lost 2 bases, J lost 4 bases, and 13 bases lay in between.

This clone was observed once. The chain uses TRBV11-2 and TRBJ2-3, with a weak D call TRBD2 (6 bases). The length of the CDR3 is 17 residues. V lost 2 bases, J lost 4 bases, and 19 bases lay in between. CDR1 SGHAT and CDR2 FQNNGV come from the germline V gene. CDR3 residues: CASSLSIRAGLSDTQYF. The CDR3 DNA is TGTGCCAGCAGCTTATCTATCCGGGCGGGATTGTCAGATACGCAGTATTTT.

The gene calls are TRBV12-3 or TRBV12-4 and TRBJ2-3; no reliable D call. There are 13 residues in the CDR3. The V end lost 1 base, the J end lost 3 bases, and 5 bases lay between the germline ends. The CDR3 loop is CASSLGWTDTQYF. The CDR3 DNA reads TGTGCCAGCAGTTTAGGATGGACAGATACGCAGTATTTT.

The chain carries TRBV5-1 and TRBJ2-2; no reliable D call. Germline V gives CDR1 SGHRS, CDR2 YFSETQ. V was shortened by 3 bases and J by 3 bases, with 3 bases between the two germline ends. This CDR3 contains 12 residues. The CDR3 here is CASSSDTGELFF. The CDR3 DNA is TGCGCCAGCAGCTCCGACACCGGGGAGCTGTTTTTT.

This chain uses TRBV4-1 with TRBJ2-3, with D tentatively TRBD1 (6 bases). Germline CDR1 and CDR2: MGHRA and YSYEKL. The ends were cut back, 0 bases at V and 6 bases at J, with 16 bases in the middle. CDR3 length: 16 amino acids. This CDR3 reads CASSQEWGRRVDTQYF. The CDR3 DNA follows: TGCGCCAGCAGCCAAGAGTGGGGGCGGCGGGTGGATACGCAGTATTTT.

The chain employs TRBV19 and TRBJ2-1, with 9 bases matching TRBD1. The CDR3 is made up of 13 amino acids. The V gene end was trimmed by 7 bases and the J gene end by 10 bases; junction bases not matched to a gene: 8. Germline assignment: CDR1 LNHDA and CDR2 SQIVND (reference sequence). The DNA for the CDR3 is TGTGCCAGTAATCCACAGGGGGCAGGAGAGCAGTTCTTC. Encoded protein: CASNPQGAGEQFF. The whole variable domain, filled in from reference TRBV19 and TRBJ2-1, reads DGGITQSPKYLFRKEGQNVTLSCEQNLNHDAMYWYRQDPGQGLRLIYYSQIVNDFQKGDIAEGYSVSREKKESFPLTVTSAQKNPTAFYLCASNPQGAGEQFFGPGTRLTVL.

The chain employs TRBV28 and TRBJ1-2, with 10 bases fitting TRBD1. The CDR3 is 16 amino acids. Trimming took 5 bases from V and 3 from J; bases not matched to a gene: 9. The germline CDR1 and CDR2 sequences are MDHEN and SYDVKM. Here the CDR3 DNA reads TGTGCCAGCAGTCCCATGGGACAGGGGTTAGACTATGGCTACACCTTC. This codes for CASSPMGQGLDYGYTF.

This sequence joins TRBV9 and TRBJ2-6; D unresolved. CDR3 length: 16 amino acids. The germline V and J ends were trimmed by 1 base and 0 bases, with 8 bases remaining between them. Looked up from germline, CDR1 is SGDLS and CDR2 is YYNGEE. CDR3 sequence (DNA): TGTGCCAGCAGCGTACCCCGATACTCTGGGGCCAACGTCCTGACTTTC. It specifies CASSVPRYSGANVLTF.

The gene calls are TRBV27 and TRBJ1-2; tentative D call: TRBD1 (6 bases). Germline-derived CDR1 and CDR2 are MNHEY and SMNVEV (reference sequence). The V gene lost 3 bases and the J gene lost 8 bases, with 16 bases spanning the gap. This CDR3 spans 14 amino acids. The DNA of the CDR3 is TGTGCCAGCAGTTTCAATCCAGGGGACTGGGGCTACACCTTC. This gives the protein CASSFNPGDWGYTF.

The chain's CDR3 is CASSLLYNEQFF. The CDR3, as DNA: TGTGCCAGCAGCTTATTGTACAATGAGCAGTTCTTC. The V gene is TRBV7-3, the J gene TRBJ2-1; D is undetermined. The V end was cut by 2 bases, the J end by 4 bases, with 3 bases between. The CDR3 covers 12 residues. Germline lookup yields CDR1 SGHTA and CDR2 FQGTGA.

The chain combines TRBV4-1 with TRBJ2-5; 7 positions agree with TRBD1. The germline gives CDR1 MGHRA, CDR2 YSYEKL. The CDR3 length is 17 residues. V dropped 4 bases and J dropped 5; count of bases not matched to a gene: 16. The CDR3 is CASSRTHRDSGRETQYF. As DNA, the CDR3 is TGCGCCAGCAGCCGTACTCACCGGGACAGCGGACGGGAGACCCAGTACTTC.

This clone was recorded only once. The V and J genes are TRBV5-4 and TRBJ2-2; 15 bases align to TRBD2. CDR1 and CDR2 (germline): SGHNT, YYREEE (reference sequence). The CDR3 has 17 residues. Trimming took 2 bases from V and 6 from J; bases not matched to a gene: 5. This CDR3 reads CASSFGLAGGAAGELFF. In nucleotides, the CDR3 is TGTGCCAGCAGCTTCGGACTAGCGGGGGGGGCGGCCGGGGAGCTGTTTTTT.

The V and J genes are TRBV3-1 (or the pseudogene TRBV3-2) and TRBJ2-4; 9 nucleotides align to TRBD1. Unmatched junction bases numbered 3, after V lost 3 bases and J lost 3 bases. Germline V gene data show CDR1 as LGHDT and CDR2 as YNNKEL (reference sequence). The CDR3 runs 15 residues. CDR3 sequence (DNA): TGTGCCAGCAGCCAGGGGGGACAGGGCAAAAACATTCAGTACTTC. Amino acids: CASSQGGQGKNIQYF.

This chain connects TRBV15 to TRBJ2-2; TRBD1 matches 10 bases. CDR3 length: 18 residues. V lost 2 bases, J lost 5 bases, and 11 bases stayed unmatched. Germline V gene lookup returns CDR1 LNHNV and CDR2 YYDKDF (reference sequence). In DNA form, the CDR3 reads TGTGCCACCAGCAGACTATCCGGGACAGGGGTCGGTACCGGGGAGCTGTTTTTT. Amino acids: CATSRLSGTGVGTGELFF.

This clone has only one observation. The CDR3 nucleotides read TGTGCCAGCAGTCCCTTACTCGGGCGGAGGGAGTCCTACAATGAGCAGTTCTTC. Its translation: CASSPLLGRRESYNEQFF. The chain carries TRBV6-2 or TRBV6-3 and TRBJ2-1, with D possibly TRBD2 on 6 matching bases. This CDR3 has 18 residues. Trimming removed 5 bases from V and 1 base from J, with 21 bases in between. Per germline, CDR1 MNHEY and CDR2 SVGEGT.

The chain couples TRBV28 to TRBJ2-7; D is perhaps TRBD2 (6 bases). Per the germline V gene, CDR1 is MDHEN and CDR2 is SYDVKM. CDR3 length equals 14 residues. V was clipped by 5 bases and J by 7 bases, with 18 bases between them. The CDR3 reads CASSRGGWFGEQYF. For the CDR3, the DNA is TGTGCCAGCAGTCGTGGAGGGTGGTTTGGTGAGCAGTACTTC.

The chain carries TRBV7-2 and TRBJ2-5, with D unresolved. This CDR3 has 15 residues. The germline gives CDR1 SGHTA, CDR2 FQGNSA. The germline V and J ends were trimmed by 1 base and 3 bases, with 12 bases remaining between them. This CDR3 reads CASSLVYTPEETQYF. The CDR3, as DNA: TGTGCCAGCAGCTTAGTTTATACTCCCGAAGAGACCCAGTACTTC.

The V call is TRBV6-2 or TRBV6-3, the J call TRBJ1-1; 9 bases match TRBD1. Germline assignment: CDR1 MNHEY and CDR2 SVGEGT. V was clipped by 2 bases and J by 5 bases; unmatched bases: 3. This CDR3 is 14 amino acids long. DNA of the CDR3: TGTGCCAGCAGTTACGGACAGGGGAGGACTGAAGCTTTCTTT. This codes for CASSYGQGRTEAFF.

V gene TRBV11-2 combines with J gene TRBJ2-1, with TRBD2 identical over 9 bases. Unmatched junction bases numbered 9, after V lost 5 bases and J lost 7 bases. The CDR3 is 15 residues long. Germline V gene lookup returns CDR1 SGHAT and CDR2 FQNNGV. The CDR3 coding sequence is TGTGCCAGCAGCCGTAGCGGGAGCCTGGGGAATGAGCAGTTCTTC. Protein sequence: CASSRSGSLGNEQFF.

The chain joins TRBV7-2 to TRBJ1-2; no clear D gene. The ends were cut back, 3 bases at V and 8 bases at J, with 13 bases in the middle. The germline gives CDR1 SGHTA, CDR2 FQGNSA. This CDR3 is 13 amino acids long. The CDR3 sequence: CASSLGIVPGYTF. In nucleotides, the CDR3 is TGTGCCAGCAGCTTGGGCATTGTTCCGGGCTACACCTTC.

The chain combines TRBV5-4 with TRBJ2-3; 13 bases are shared with TRBD2. Unmatched junction bases numbered 8, after V lost 6 bases and J lost 7 bases. This CDR3 is built from 15 residues. CDR1 and CDR2 from the germline V gene are SGHNT and YYREEE (reference sequence). The CDR3 DNA sequence: TGTGCCAGCAACCGACCCGGGACTAGCGGGAATACGCAGTATTTT. Its translation: CASNRPGTSGNTQYF.

The chain employs TRBV11-2 and TRBJ2-7, with TRBD2 matching over 10 bases. Looked up from germline, CDR1 is SGHAT and CDR2 is FQNNGV. V dropped 1 base and J dropped 5; count of bases not matched to a gene: 11. The CDR3 runs to 17 residues. CDR3 sequence reads: CASSLVGQGAGGNEQYF. CDR3 DNA: TGTGCCAGCAGCTTAGTCGGTCAGGGAGCGGGAGGGAACGAGCAGTACTTC.

The chain joins TRBV6-2 or TRBV6-3 to TRBJ1-6; D remains ambiguous. From germline, CDR1 is MNHEY and CDR2 SVGEGT. V lost 2 bases and J 0 bases, leaving 5 bases between the germline ends. CDR3 size: 15 residues. CDR3 protein: CASSYISSYNSPLHF. The CDR3 nucleotides are TGTGCCAGCAGTTACATCAGCTCCTATAATTCACCCCTCCACTTT.

The chain uses TRBV3-1 (or the pseudogene TRBV3-2) and TRBJ2-6, with unresolved D. Germline V gene lookup returns CDR1 LGHDT and CDR2 YNNKEL (reference sequence). The CDR3 is 14 amino acids. V was trimmed by 1 base and J by 2 bases, leaving 3 bases between them. CDR3 coding DNA: TGTGCCAGCAGCCAAGTTACTGGGGCCAACGTCCTGACTTTC. Its protein product is CASSQVTGANVLTF.

V and J are TRBV7-2 and TRBJ2-5; D is ambiguous. Trimming left V 0 bases short and J 2 bases short, with 7 bases between. The CDR3 consists of 14 residues. The germline gives CDR1 SGHTA, CDR2 FQGNSA. CDR3 protein: CASSLAQLQETQYF. The CDR3 region has the DNA TGTGCCAGCAGCTTAGCGCAGCTTCAAGAGACCCAGTACTTC.